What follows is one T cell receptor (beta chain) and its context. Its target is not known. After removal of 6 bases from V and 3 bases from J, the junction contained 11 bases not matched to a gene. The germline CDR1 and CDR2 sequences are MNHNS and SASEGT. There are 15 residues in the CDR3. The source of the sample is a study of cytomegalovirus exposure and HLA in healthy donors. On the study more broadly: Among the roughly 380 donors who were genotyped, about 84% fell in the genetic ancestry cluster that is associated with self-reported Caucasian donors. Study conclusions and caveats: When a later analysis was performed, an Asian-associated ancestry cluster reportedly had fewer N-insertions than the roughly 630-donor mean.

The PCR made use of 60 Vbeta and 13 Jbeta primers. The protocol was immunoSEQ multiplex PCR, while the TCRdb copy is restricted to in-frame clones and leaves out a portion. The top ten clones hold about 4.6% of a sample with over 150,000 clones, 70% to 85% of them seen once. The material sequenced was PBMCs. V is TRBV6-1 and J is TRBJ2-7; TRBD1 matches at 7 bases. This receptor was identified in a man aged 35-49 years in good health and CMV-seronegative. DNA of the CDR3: TGTGCCAGCAGGGCCCGACAGGGAGTAAGCTACGAGCAGTACTTC. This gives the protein CASRARQGVSYEQYF.